The rows below give T cell receptor beta chains drawn from one sample of a study of long-term antiretroviral therapy in people with HIV. Here immunoSEQ multiplex PCR was the method, and the copy in TCRdb shows in-frame clones only, minus some. Of about 36,000 clones in the sample, around three quarters are singletons; the top ten hold around 5.8%. Sample: unsorted PBMCs, taken 3.4 years after starting antiretroviral therapy. All receptors come from a man younger than 40 with HIV. Each CDR3 is given with its conserved first and last residue. A D gene is named only where the DNA matches it firmly. The size entry is marked missing in some rows and otherwise reads once, few, many or a size class.

abundance: medium-sized
v_gene: TRBV6-5
j_gene: TRBJ2-2
d_gene: -
CDR3aa: CASPTTTSTGELFF
CDR3nt: TGTGCCAGCCCGACTACGACTAGCACCGGGGAGCTGTTTTTT

abundance: -
v_gene: TRBV11-2
j_gene: TRBJ1-1
d_gene: -
CDR3aa: CASSLVGGVTEAFF
CDR3nt: TGTGCCAGCAGCTTAGTTGGGGGTGTCACTGAAGCTTTCTTT

abundance: -
v_gene: TRBV7-2
j_gene: TRBJ1-1
d_gene: TRBD1
CDR3aa: CASSPGGPTEAFF
CDR3nt: TGTGCCAGCAGCCCAGGGGGGCCCACTGAAGCTTTCTTT

abundance: -
v_gene: TRBV2
j_gene: TRBJ1-5
d_gene: -
CDR3aa: CASRLTKGQPQHF
CDR3nt: TGTGCCAGCAGGCTTACTAAGGGGCAGCCCCAGCATTTT

abundance: -
v_gene: TRBV7-2
j_gene: TRBJ2-7
d_gene: TRBD2
CDR3aa: CASSFRTSGRVREQYF
CDR3nt: TGTGCCAGCAGCTTCCGGACTAGCGGGAGAGTAAGGGAGCAGTACTTC

abundance: -
v_gene: TRBV5-1
j_gene: TRBJ2-3
d_gene: -
CDR3aa: CASSLRADTQYF
CDR3nt: TGCGCCAGCAGCTTGCGGGCAGATACGCAGTATTTT

abundance: -
v_gene: TRBV28
j_gene: TRBJ1-3
d_gene: -
CDR3aa: CASKWDQDLAGNTIYF
CDR3nt: TGTGCCAGCAAGTGGGATCAAGATCTGGCTGGAAACACCATATATTTT

abundance: -
v_gene: TRBV5-1
j_gene: TRBJ2-3
d_gene: -
CDR3aa: CASRLQGQADTQYF
CDR3nt: TGCGCCAGCAGACTCCAGGGGCAGGCAGATACGCAGTATTTT

abundance: -
v_gene: TRBV7-3
j_gene: TRBJ1-5
d_gene: -
CDR3aa: CASSPRDINQPQHF
CDR3nt: TGTGCCAGCAGCCCCCGGGACATCAATCAGCCCCAGCATTTT

abundance: -
v_gene: TRBV27
j_gene: TRBJ2-1
d_gene: -
CDR3aa: CASNPGGGRSREQFF
CDR3nt: TGTGCCAGCAACCCCGGGGGCGGGAGATCACGAGAGCAGTTCTTC

abundance: -
v_gene: TRBV29-1
j_gene: TRBJ2-3
d_gene: -
CDR3aa: CSVEGTSGYTQYF
CDR3nt: TGCAGCGTTGAGGGCACCTCCGGGTATACGCAGTATTTT

abundance: few
v_gene: TRBV19
j_gene: TRBJ1-1
d_gene: TRBD1
CDR3aa: CATRTGYTEAFF
CDR3nt: TGTGCCACTCGGACAGGGTACACTGAAGCTTTCTTT

abundance: -
v_gene: TRBV5-1
j_gene: TRBJ1-2
d_gene: -
CDR3aa: CASRLGRGSYGYTF
CDR3nt: TGCGCCAGCAGGTTGGGGCGCGGAAGCTATGGCTACACCTTC

abundance: -
v_gene: TRBV7-9
j_gene: TRBJ2-7
d_gene: TRBD1
CDR3aa: CASSWGQTNEQYF
CDR3nt: TGTGCCAGCAGCTGGGGACAGACAAATGAGCAGTACTTC

abundance: -
v_gene: TRBV28
j_gene: TRBJ1-5
d_gene: TRBD1
CDR3aa: CASSLLDRRNSNQPQHF
CDR3nt: TGTGCCAGCAGTTTACTGGACAGGAGAAATAGCAATCAGCCCCAGCATTTT

abundance: -
v_gene: TRBV19
j_gene: TRBJ1-1
d_gene: -
CDR3aa: CASSPGGDTEAFF
CDR3nt: TGTGCCAGTAGTCCCGGGGGGGACACTGAAGCTTTCTTT

abundance: -
v_gene: TRBV4-3
j_gene: TRBJ2-3
d_gene: TRBD1
CDR3aa: CASSQNRGNTDTQYF
CDR3nt: TGCGCCAGCAGCCAGAACAGGGGGAATACAGATACGCAGTATTTT

abundance: -
v_gene: TRBV19
j_gene: TRBJ2-2
d_gene: TRBD2
CDR3aa: CASSSGSYTGELFF
CDR3nt: TGTGCCAGTAGTAGCGGGAGTTACACCGGGGAGCTGTTTTTT

abundance: -
v_gene: TRBV2
j_gene: TRBJ2-7
d_gene: -
CDR3aa: CASHSEQLSDEQYF
CDR3nt: TGTGCCAGCCATTCAGAGCAGCTATCGGACGAGCAGTACTTC

abundance: -
v_gene: TRBV29-1
j_gene: TRBJ1-5
d_gene: -
CDR3aa: CSARAPYNQPQHF
CDR3nt: TGCAGCGCCAGGGCCCCATACAATCAGCCCCAGCATTTT

abundance: few
v_gene: TRBV12-5
j_gene: TRBJ1-2
d_gene: -
CDR3aa: CASGSYQESNYGYTF
CDR3nt: TGTGCTAGTGGTTCGTACCAGGAGTCTAACTATGGCTACACCTTC

abundance: -
v_gene: TRBV7-3
j_gene: TRBJ1-1
d_gene: TRBD1
CDR3aa: CASSPNRGKGAEAFF
CDR3nt: TGTGCCAGCAGCCCAAACAGGGGGAAGGGTGCTGAAGCTTTCTTT

abundance: -
v_gene: TRBV27
j_gene: TRBJ2-3
d_gene: -
CDR3aa: CASSLSAGVDTQYF
CDR3nt: TGTGCCAGCAGTTTATCTGCGGGTGTGGATACGCAGTATTTT

abundance: -
v_gene: TRBV14
j_gene: TRBJ2-2
d_gene: -
CDR3aa: CASSQVGGRAATGELFF
CDR3nt: TGTGCCAGCAGCCAAGTAGGCGGGCGCGCGGCCACCGGGGAGCTGTTTTTT

abundance: -
v_gene: TRBV5-1
j_gene: TRBJ1-4
d_gene: -
CDR3aa: CASSLNERNEKLFF
CDR3nt: TGCGCCAGCAGCTTAAACGAGAGGAACGAAAAACTGTTTTTT

abundance: -
v_gene: TRBV6-1
j_gene: TRBJ2-7
d_gene: -
CDR3aa: CASSVESPYEQYF
CDR3nt: TGTGCCAGCAGTGTGGAGTCCCCCTACGAGCAGTACTTC

abundance: once
v_gene: TRBV10-2
j_gene: TRBJ2-2
d_gene: TRBD2
CDR3aa: CASGLAGTGELFF
CDR3nt: TGCGCCAGCGGGCTAGCGGGGACCGGGGAGCTGTTTTTT

abundance: -
v_gene: TRBV7-8
j_gene: TRBJ2-7
d_gene: -
CDR3aa: CASSSLGLRPSYEQYF
CDR3nt: TGTGCCAGCAGCTCACTCGGGCTCCGCCCCTCCTACGAGCAGTACTTC

abundance: -
v_gene: TRBV25-1
j_gene: TRBJ1-2
d_gene: -
CDR3aa: CASSDSQRVDGYTF
CDR3nt: TGTGCCAGCAGTGATTCGCAGCGGGTCGATGGCTACACCTTC

abundance: -
v_gene: TRBV6-5
j_gene: TRBJ2-3
d_gene: -
CDR3aa: CASSYNTDTQYF
CDR3nt: TGTGCCAGCAGCTACAATACAGATACGCAGTATTTT

abundance: -
v_gene: TRBV10-3
j_gene: TRBJ2-7
d_gene: TRBD2
CDR3aa: CAITLKWDYFYEQYF
CDR3nt: TGTGCCATCACCTTAAAGTGGGACTACTTCTACGAGCAGTACTTC

abundance: -
v_gene: TRBV4-2
j_gene: TRBJ2-1
d_gene: -
CDR3aa: CASSRRIRETGNEQFF
CDR3nt: TGTGCCAGCAGCCGCCGCATTCGGGAGACGGGAAATGAGCAGTTCTTC

abundance: -
v_gene: TRBV28
j_gene: TRBJ2-3
d_gene: -
CDR3aa: CASCEKGFEGTDTQYF
CDR3nt: TGTGCCAGCTGTGAAAAAGGATTTGAGGGCACAGATACGCAGTATTTT

abundance: -
v_gene: TRBV6-5
j_gene: TRBJ1-2
d_gene: -
CDR3aa: CASSYAAAGYGYTF
CDR3nt: TGTGCCAGCAGTTACGCCGCAGCAGGCTATGGCTACACCTTC

abundance: once
v_gene: TRBV6-5
j_gene: TRBJ2-7
d_gene: -
CDR3aa: CASSSYGASSYEQYF
CDR3nt: TGTGCCAGCAGTTCGTACGGGGCAAGCTCCTACGAGCAGTACTTC

abundance: -
v_gene: TRBV6-1
j_gene: TRBJ1-5
d_gene: TRBD1
CDR3aa: CASSEGQGMNQPQHF
CDR3nt: TGTGCCAGCAGTGAAGGACAGGGGATGAATCAGCCCCAGCATTTT

abundance: -
v_gene: TRBV4-3
j_gene: TRBJ2-2
d_gene: -
CDR3aa: CASSQGSRSTGELFF
CDR3nt: TGCGCCAGCAGCCAAGGTAGTAGAAGCACCGGGGAGCTGTTTTTT

abundance: few
v_gene: TRBV2
j_gene: TRBJ2-7
d_gene: TRBD1
CDR3aa: CASRNRGFYEQYF
CDR3nt: TGTGCCAGCAGAAACAGGGGTTTCTACGAGCAGTACTTC

abundance: few
v_gene: TRBV27
j_gene: TRBJ1-2
d_gene: -
CDR3aa: CASSLTRQHYGYTF
CDR3nt: TGTGCCAGCAGTTTAACGAGACAACATTATGGCTACACCTTC

abundance: -
v_gene: TRBV10-3
j_gene: TRBJ2-1
d_gene: -
CDR3aa: CAISESDVSEQFF
CDR3nt: TGTGCCATCAGTGAGTCGGATGTATCGGAGCAGTTCTTC

abundance: -
v_gene: TRBV6-5
j_gene: TRBJ2-5
d_gene: TRBD1
CDR3aa: CASSYGDRGSETQYF
CDR3nt: TGTGCCAGCAGTTACGGGGACAGGGGGTCTGAGACCCAGTACTTC

abundance: -
v_gene: TRBV4-2
j_gene: TRBJ2-1
d_gene: -
CDR3aa: CASSQDRQGRRQFF
CDR3nt: TGTGCCAGCAGCCAAGATAGGCAGGGTAGGCGGCAGTTCTTC

abundance: -
v_gene: TRBV7-9
j_gene: TRBJ2-5
d_gene: -
CDR3aa: CASEREETQYF
CDR3nt: TGTGCCAGCGAAAGGGAAGAGACCCAGTACTTC

abundance: -
v_gene: TRBV6-6
j_gene: TRBJ1-2
d_gene: -
CDR3aa: CASSQGSGANYGYTF
CDR3nt: TGTGCCAGCAGCCAGGGGTCAGGAGCTAACTATGGCTACACCTTC

abundance: -
v_gene: TRBV5-5
j_gene: TRBJ1-1
d_gene: -
CDR3aa: CASSLDLNPTVVF
CDR3nt: TGTGCCAGCAGCTTGGATCTCAACCCCACCGTGGTCTTT

abundance: -
v_gene: TRBV12-5
j_gene: TRBJ2-1
d_gene: -
CDR3aa: CASSTPRGAHNEQFF
CDR3nt: TGTGCTAGTTCCACCCCCAGGGGGGCACACAATGAGCAGTTCTTC

abundance: -
v_gene: TRBV15
j_gene: TRBJ2-3
d_gene: -
CDR3aa: CATSRVDTDTQYF
CDR3nt: TGTGCCACCAGCAGAGTAGACACAGATACGCAGTATTTT

abundance: -
v_gene: TRBV7-3
j_gene: TRBJ1-5
d_gene: TRBD1
CDR3aa: CASSSGQGSEPQHF
CDR3nt: TGTGCCAGCAGCTCAGGACAGGGGTCGGAGCCCCAGCATTTT

abundance: few
v_gene: TRBV2
j_gene: TRBJ1-4
d_gene: -
CDR3aa: CASSDWQFNEKLFF
CDR3nt: TGTGCCAGCAGTGACTGGCAGTTTAATGAAAAACTGTTTTTT

abundance: -
v_gene: TRBV7-2
j_gene: TRBJ2-5
d_gene: TRBD2
CDR3aa: CASSRPGGGFQETQYF
CDR3nt: TGTGCCAGCAGCCGCCCGGGCGGGGGGTTCCAAGAGACCCAGTACTTC

abundance: -
v_gene: TRBV27
j_gene: TRBJ2-7
d_gene: -
CDR3aa: CASSLEIPPVSEQYF
CDR3nt: TGTGCCAGCAGTTTAGAAATCCCCCCTGTCTCCGAGCAGTACTTC

abundance: -
v_gene: TRBV10-2
j_gene: TRBJ2-2
d_gene: -
CDR3aa: CASSESAAGELFF
CDR3nt: TGCGCCAGCAGTGAGTCGGCAGCCGGGGAGCTGTTTTTT